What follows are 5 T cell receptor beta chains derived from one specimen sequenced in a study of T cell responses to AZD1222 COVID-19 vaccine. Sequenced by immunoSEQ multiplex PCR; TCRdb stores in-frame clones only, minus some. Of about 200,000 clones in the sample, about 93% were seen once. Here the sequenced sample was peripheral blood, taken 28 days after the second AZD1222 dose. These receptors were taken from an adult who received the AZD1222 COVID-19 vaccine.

The CDR3 loop is CAWRETGGVEKLFF. Written as DNA, the CDR3 is TGTGCCTGGAGGGAGACAGGCGGAGTTGAAAAACTGTTTTTT. The rearrangement uses TRBV30 and TRBJ1-4; a weak D match, TRBD1 (6 bases). V dropped 3 bases and J dropped 7 bases, with 15 bases sitting between them. Germline V gene sequence: CDR1 GTSNPN, CDR2 SVGIG (reference sequence). There are 14 residues in the CDR3. Full variable domain (rest looked up from reference TRBV30 and TRBJ1-4): SQTIHQWPATLVQPVGSPLSLECTVEGTSNPNLYWYRQAAGRGLQLLFYSVGIGQISSEVPQNLSASRPQDRQFILSSKKLLLSDSGFYLCAWRETGGVEKLFFGSGTQLSVL.

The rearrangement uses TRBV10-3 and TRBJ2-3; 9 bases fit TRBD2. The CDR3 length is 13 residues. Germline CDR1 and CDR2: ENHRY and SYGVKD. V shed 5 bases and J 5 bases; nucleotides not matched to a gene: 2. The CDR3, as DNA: TGTGCCATCAGTTTAGCGGGGGTAGATACGCAGTATTTT. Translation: CAISLAGVDTQYF.

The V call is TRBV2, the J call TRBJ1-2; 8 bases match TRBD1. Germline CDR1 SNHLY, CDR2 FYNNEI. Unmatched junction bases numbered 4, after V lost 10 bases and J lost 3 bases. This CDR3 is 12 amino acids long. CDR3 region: CAKEDRDYGYTF. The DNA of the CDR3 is TGTGCCAAAGAGGACAGGGACTATGGCTACACCTTC.

The chain's CDR3 is CASSLVGSGANVLTF. In DNA form, the CDR3 reads TGCGCCAGCAGCTTGGTTGGGTCTGGGGCCAACGTCCTGACTTTC. This chain joins TRBV5-1 and TRBJ2-6; no definite D call. Germline V gene lookup returns CDR1 SGHRS and CDR2 YFSETQ. Trimming removed 0 bases at V and 1 base at J, with 5 bases between. The CDR3 runs to 15 residues.

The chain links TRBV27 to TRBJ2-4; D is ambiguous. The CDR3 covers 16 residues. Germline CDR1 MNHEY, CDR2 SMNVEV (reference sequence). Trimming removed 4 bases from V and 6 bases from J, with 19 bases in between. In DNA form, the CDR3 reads TGTGCCAGCAGTTCTCCGAACGGGCCTTCCGGAAACATTCAGTACTTC. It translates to CASSSPNGPSGNIQYF.